This TCR beta chain was observed in a study of shared clonotypes between healthy human individuals. For the study at large: The study used three CD4 naive, three CD4 memory, two CD8 naive and one CD8 memory plate per donor.

Assay execution took place at the deep level. The repertoire was sequenced with immunoSEQ multiplex PCR; TCRdb's copy has only in-frame clones and lacks some. The table lists 2 million to 2.5 million clones, over 85% of them singletons. Broader study findings: It was observed that 5% to 6% of naive CD4 clonotypes were shared across several donors.

The CDR3 length is 16 residues. Trimming took off 8 bases at V and 7 bases at J, with 24 bases between the two ends. Germline loops: CDR1 MDHEN, CDR2 SYDVKM. A note on this clone: As yet, its antigen is unknown.

Sequences were obtained from naive CD4+ T cells from PBMCs. Documented subset: CD45RA+ positively selected. V and J are TRBV28 and TRBJ2-1; D is ambiguous. The source is a man between 18 and 35 years old in good health. Some clones in this sample may be carry-over from other donors' samples. CDR3 residues: CASRPTGGTRWNEQFF. The CDR3 DNA follows: TGTGCCAGCCGCCCTACCGGCGGAACACGGTGGAATGAGCAGTTCTTC. Together with reference TRBV28 and TRBJ2-1, the CDR3 gives the full variable domain: DVKVTQSSRYLVKRTGEKVFLECVQDMDHENMFWYRQDPGLGLRLIYFSYDVKMKEKGDIPEGYSVSREKKERFSLILESASTNQTSMYLCASRPTGGTRWNEQFFGPGTRLTVL.